The rows below give T cell receptor beta chains drawn from one sample of a study of T cells after yellow fever vaccination. TCRdb re-called the 5' RACE reads with MiXCR, one entry per CDR3 protein. In the table there are just under 30,000 distinct CDR3 sequences, around 5% of which are singletons. The sequencing used CD8+ T cells sorted from PBMCs, collected 10 days after the yellow fever booster vaccination. These TCRs come from a man aged 25 to 45 who received the YFV17D yellow fever vaccine. The CDR3 runs from the conserved cysteine through the conserved F or W. A D gene is named only where the DNA matches it firmly. The size field reads once, few or many counts, or a class when the clone is expanded.

CDR3,DNA,D,size,J,length,V
CASSGAGTSDETQYF,TGTGCCAGCAGTGGAGCCGGGACTAGCGACGAGACCCAGTACTTC,TRBD2,many,TRBJ2-5,15,TRBV2
CASGTGGNEQFF,TGTGCCAGCGGTACAGGGGGCAATGAGCAGTTCTTC,TRBD1,many,TRBJ2-1,12,TRBV4-2
CSVLMRGQGDQPQHF,TGCAGCGTATTAATGAGGGGACAGGGGGATCAGCCCCAGCATTTT,TRBD1,many,TRBJ1-5,15,TRBV29-1
CASSWGTNEQFF,TGTGCCAGCAGCTGGGGGACCAATGAGCAGTTCTTC,NA,many,TRBJ2-1,12,TRBV7-3
CASSLDQGVRETQYF,TGTGCCAGCAGCTTAGATCAAGGAGTGCGGGAGACCCAGTACTTC,NA,many,TRBJ2-5,15,TRBV7-8
CASSLVAETQYF,TGTGCCAGCAGCTTAGTGGCAGAGACCCAGTACTTC,NA,many,TRBJ2-5,12,TRBV7-2
CASSQDLGQGNTGELFF,TGCGCCAGCAGCCAAGATTTGGGACAGGGAAACACCGGGGAGCTGTTTTTT,TRBD1,many,TRBJ2-2,17,TRBV4-3
CASDTGPSGETQYF,TGTGCCAGCGACACAGGACCCTCGGGCGAGACCCAGTACTTC,NA,few,TRBJ2-5,14,TRBV6-2/TRBV6-3
CSVELSAYNEQFF,TGCAGCGTTGAGTTAAGCGCTTACAATGAGCAGTTCTTC,NA,many,TRBJ2-1,13,TRBV29-1
CASSKGGLMQPQHF,TGTGCCAGCAGTAAAGGCGGACTGATGCAGCCCCAGCATTTT,NA,many,TRBJ1-5,14,TRBV12-3/TRBV12-4
CASSDTGGNEQFF,TGTGCCAGCAGCGATACGGGAGGGAATGAGCAGTTCTTC,TRBD2,many,TRBJ2-1,13,TRBV13
CASRELAGGAYEQYF,TGTGCCAGCAGAGAATTAGCGGGGGGGGCCTACGAGCAGTACTTC,TRBD2,many,TRBJ2-7,15,TRBV27
CASRLAETYEQYF,TGTGCCAGCAGACTAGCGGAAACCTACGAGCAGTACTTC,TRBD2,many,TRBJ2-7,13,TRBV28
CSVEVVDRGLDTQYF,TGCAGCGTTGAAGTCGTAGACAGGGGGCTGGATACGCAGTATTTT,TRBD1,many,TRBJ2-3,15,TRBV29-1
CASSPSTGNEKLFF,TGTGCCAGCAGCCCTTCGACAGGGAATGAAAAACTGTTTTTT,TRBD1,many,TRBJ1-4,14,TRBV5-4
CASRPLLAGGPHTGELFF,TGTGCCAGCCGCCCCCTCCTAGCGGGAGGGCCCCACACCGGGGAGCTGTTTTTT,TRBD2,many,TRBJ2-2,18,TRBV27
CASSALWEGDGEQYF,TGTGCCAGCAGCGCCCTGTGGGAGGGGGATGGCGAGCAGTACTTC,NA,many,TRBJ2-7,15,TRBV28
CASSPRDSGGRSTDTQYF,TGTGCCAGCAGCCCACGAGATTCCGGCGGGAGATCCACAGATACGCAGTATTTT,TRBD2,many,TRBJ2-3,18,TRBV7-2
CASSIRLAVYVQETQYF,TGTGCCAGTAGTATAAGACTAGCGGTCTACGTACAAGAGACCCAGTACTTC,TRBD2,many,TRBJ2-5,17,TRBV19
CASKKTSGTDTQYF,TGTGCCAGCAAAAAGACTAGCGGCACAGATACGCAGTATTTT,TRBD2,many,TRBJ2-3,14,TRBV2
CSTSGGASEQFF,TGCAGCACAAGCGGGGGGGCCTCTGAGCAGTTCTTC,TRBD2,many,TRBJ2-1,12,TRBV29-1
CASSLGPDTDF,TGTGCCAGCAGCTTAGGGCCAGATACCGACTTC,NA,many,TRBJ2-1,11,TRBV7-8